The 9 T cell receptor beta chains below all came from one sample that was sequenced in a study of cytomegalovirus exposure and HLA in healthy donors. 13 Jbeta primers and 60 Vbeta primers were used for the PCR. Using immunoSEQ multiplex PCR, the repertoire was profiled, and TCRdb retains in-frame clones only, with some absent. Of 160,000 or so clones listed, 70% to 90% are singletons. Sequencing was done on a sample of PBMCs. These receptor sequences come from a young woman in good health and CMV-seronegative.

The genes are TRBV15 and TRBJ2-2, with 10 bases matching TRBD2. The CDR3 totals 17 residues. The J segment lost 4 bases and the V segment lost 1 base, leaving 6 bases of the junction unmatched. Germline assignment: CDR1 LNHNV and CDR2 YYDKDF (reference sequence). CDR3 amino acids: CATSRAGAGGPTGELFF. In DNA, the CDR3 is TGTGCCACCAGCAGAGCGGGAGCGGGAGGGCCCACCGGGGAGCTGTTTTTT.

Here the CDR3 DNA reads TGTGCCAGCAGCTTAGCGGGACAGGGTTATGGCTACACCTTC. It is translated as CASSLAGQGYGYTF. This chain links TRBV7-2 with TRBJ1-2; 9 nucleotides match TRBD1. Trimming at V came to 0 bases and at J to 5 bases, leaving 1 base not matched to a gene. There are 14 residues in the CDR3. CDR1 and CDR2 from the germline V gene are SGHTA and FQGNSA.

V usage is TRBV28 and J usage is TRBJ2-5, with D hard to call. The CDR3 has 13 residues. Germline V gene data show CDR1 as MDHEN and CDR2 as SYDVKM. V lost 6 bases and J 4 bases, leaving 12 bases between the germline ends. CDR3 DNA sequence: TGTGCCAGCAGCAGGTCCAGCCCAGAGACCCAGTACTTC. This translates into CASSRSSPETQYF.

The rearrangement links TRBV4-1 to TRBJ2-5, with 7 bases aligning to TRBD1. V trimming: 0 bases; J trimming: 4 bases; junction bases outside the gene matches: 5. Germline loops: CDR1 MGHRA, CDR2 YSYEKL. The CDR3 has 15 residues. The CDR3 nucleotides read TGCGCCAGCAGCCAAGATGGGACAGCGAGAGAGACCCAGTACTTC. As protein: CASSQDGTARETQYF.

The chain carries TRBV30 and TRBJ2-7, with 10 bases aligning to TRBD1. The trim removed 0 bases at V and 3 bases at J, leaving 8 bases unmatched. CDR1 and CDR2 from the germline V gene are GTSNPN and SVGIG (reference sequence). The CDR3 spans 16 residues. The CDR3 is CAWSVLGRTGGYEQYF. CDR3 bases: TGTGCCTGGAGTGTACTCGGACGGACAGGGGGCTACGAGCAGTACTTC.

The J gene is TRBJ2-5, the V gene TRBV5-6; 7 nucleotides match TRBD2. This CDR3 spans 14 amino acids. The trim removed 0 bases at V and 11 bases at J, leaving 10 bases unmatched. Germline loops: CDR1 SGHDT, CDR2 YYEEEE. The CDR3 region has the DNA TGTGCCAGCAGCTTGGAGAGACTAGCTAATCAACAGTACTTC. Amino acid sequence: CASSLERLANQQYF.

This chain links TRBV5-4 with TRBJ2-4; 8 nucleotides align to TRBD1. V dropped 3 bases and J dropped 4; count of bases not matched to a gene: 3. The CDR3 totals 14 residues. CDR1 is SGHNT and CDR2 is YYREEE in the germline V gene (reference sequence). The CDR3 is CASSSGTGKNIQYF. CDR3 in DNA: TGTGCCAGCAGCTCCGGGACAGGAAAAAACATTCAGTACTTC.

The chain has TRBV5-1 and TRBJ2-1; no clear D gene. Trimming shortened V by 4 bases and J by 7 bases, and 9 bases separated the two germline ends. The germline V gene has CDR1 SGHRS and CDR2 YFSETQ. The CDR3 has 12 residues. The CDR3 DNA reads as TGCGCCAGCAGCCCCCCCGGGAATGAGCAGTTCTTC. This codes for CASSPPGNEQFF.

This clone appeared once. The V call is TRBV4-2, the J call TRBJ2-1, with 15 bases matching TRBD2. CDR3 size: 15 residues. Trimming cost V 4 bases and J 7 bases; bases outside gene matches: 2. Germline-derived CDR1 and CDR2 are LGHNA and YNFKEQ. This chain's CDR3 is CASSPGTSGRNEQFF. DNA of the CDR3: TGTGCCAGCAGCCCCGGGACTAGCGGGAGGAATGAGCAGTTCTTC.